This T cell receptor beta chain was observed in a study of cytomegalovirus exposure and HLA in healthy donors. Study-wide background: A later analysis reported the 100 to 150 validation repertoires used the same platform as the 500 to 800 first-cohort repertoires.

Turning to this clone: Antigen: not known.

Findings of the study overall: The study recorded 150 to 200 TCR beta chains that were cytomegalovirus-associated. The TCR clusters that emerged in the first cohort tended, a later analysis found, to co-occur in the roughly 110 validation repertoires.

The donors were part of the validation cohort, which consisted of under 150 subjects and was separate from the first cohort of under 750 subjects. Germline trimming cut 2 bases from V and 3 bases from J; bases unmatched to any gene: 12. Germline V gene sequence: CDR1 SGHRS, CDR2 YFSETQ. CDR3 size: 17 residues. The protocol was immunoSEQ multiplex PCR, while the TCRdb copy is restricted to in-frame clones and leaves out a portion. The repertoire holds 150,000 to 200,000 clones, about nine tenths seen once, with 4% to 4.5% in the top ten. The chain employs TRBV5-1 and TRBJ2-3; TRBD2 matches at 7 bases. Sample: PBMCs. This TCR came from a young man in good health and CMV-seropositive. In nucleotides, the CDR3 is TGCGCCAGCAGCTTCCAACCCCGACTAGCTGGGACAGATACGCAGTATTTT. It specifies CASSFQPRLAGTDTQYF.